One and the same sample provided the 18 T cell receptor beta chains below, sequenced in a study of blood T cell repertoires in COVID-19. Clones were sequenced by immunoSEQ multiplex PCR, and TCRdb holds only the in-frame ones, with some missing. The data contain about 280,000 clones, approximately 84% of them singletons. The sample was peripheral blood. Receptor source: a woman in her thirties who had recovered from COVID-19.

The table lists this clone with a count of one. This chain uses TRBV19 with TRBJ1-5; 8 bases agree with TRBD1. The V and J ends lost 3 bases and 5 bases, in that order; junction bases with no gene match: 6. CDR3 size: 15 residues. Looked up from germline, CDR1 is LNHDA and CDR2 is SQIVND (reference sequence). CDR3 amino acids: CASSITGGEYQPQHF. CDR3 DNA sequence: TGTGCCAGTAGTATCACAGGGGGTGAATATCAGCCCCAGCATTTT.

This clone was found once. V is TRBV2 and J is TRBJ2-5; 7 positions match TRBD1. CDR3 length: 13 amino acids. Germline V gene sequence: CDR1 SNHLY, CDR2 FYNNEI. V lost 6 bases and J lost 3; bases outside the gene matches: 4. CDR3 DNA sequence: TGTGCCAGCAGACTGACAGGGAAAGAGACCCAGTACTTC. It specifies CASRLTGKETQYF.

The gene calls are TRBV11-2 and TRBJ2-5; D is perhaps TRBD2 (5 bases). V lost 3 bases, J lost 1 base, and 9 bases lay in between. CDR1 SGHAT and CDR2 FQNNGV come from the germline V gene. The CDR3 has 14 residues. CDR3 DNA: TGTGCCAGCAGCTTTACCGGGATCCAAGAGACCCAGTACTTC. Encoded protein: CASSFTGIQETQYF.

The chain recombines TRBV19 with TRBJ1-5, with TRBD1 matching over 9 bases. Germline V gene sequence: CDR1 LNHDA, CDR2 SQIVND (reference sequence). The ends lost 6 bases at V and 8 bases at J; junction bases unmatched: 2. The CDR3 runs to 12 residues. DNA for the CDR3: TGTGCCAGTAGCGACAGGGGGAAGCCCCAGCATTTT. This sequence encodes CASSDRGKPQHF.

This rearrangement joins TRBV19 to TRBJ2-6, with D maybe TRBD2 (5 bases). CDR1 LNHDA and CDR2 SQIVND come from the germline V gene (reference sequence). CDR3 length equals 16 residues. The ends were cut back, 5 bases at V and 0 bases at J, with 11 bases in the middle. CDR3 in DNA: TGTGCCAGTAGTGATGGACTCATCTCTGGGGCCAACGTCCTGACTTTC. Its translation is CASSDGLISGANVLTF.

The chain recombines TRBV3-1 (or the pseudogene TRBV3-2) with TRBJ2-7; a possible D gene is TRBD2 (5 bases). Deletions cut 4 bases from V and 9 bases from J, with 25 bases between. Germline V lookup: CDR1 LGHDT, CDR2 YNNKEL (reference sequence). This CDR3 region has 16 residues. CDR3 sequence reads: CASSPLGSGVLRAQYF. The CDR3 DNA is TGTGCCAGCAGCCCTCTGGGGAGCGGAGTCCTACGAGCGCAGTACTTC.

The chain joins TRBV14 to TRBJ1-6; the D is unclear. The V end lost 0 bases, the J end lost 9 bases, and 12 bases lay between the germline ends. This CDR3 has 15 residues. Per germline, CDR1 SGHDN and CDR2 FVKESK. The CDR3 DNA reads TGTGCCAGCAGCCAAGATCGAGGGTGGGGTTCACCCCTCCACTTT. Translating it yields CASSQDRGWGSPLHF.

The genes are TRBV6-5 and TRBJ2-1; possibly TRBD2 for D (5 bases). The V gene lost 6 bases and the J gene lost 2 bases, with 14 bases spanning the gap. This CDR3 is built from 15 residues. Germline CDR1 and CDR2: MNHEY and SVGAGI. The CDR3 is CASSPTTITYNEQFF. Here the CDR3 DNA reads TGTGCCAGCAGCCCGACTACGATCACCTACAATGAGCAGTTCTTC.

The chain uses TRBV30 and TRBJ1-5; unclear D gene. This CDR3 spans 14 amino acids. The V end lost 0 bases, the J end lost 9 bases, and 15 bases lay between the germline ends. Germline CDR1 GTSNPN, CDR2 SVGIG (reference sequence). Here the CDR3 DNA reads TGTGCCTGGAGTGTACTGGCAAGTGGCGGGCCCCAGCATTTT. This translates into CAWSVLASGGPQHF.

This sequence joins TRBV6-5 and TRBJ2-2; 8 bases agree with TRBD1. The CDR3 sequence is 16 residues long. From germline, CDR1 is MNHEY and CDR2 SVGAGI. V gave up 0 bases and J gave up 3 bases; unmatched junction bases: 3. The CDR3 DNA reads TGTGCCAGCAGTTACTCGCAGGGGGCCTACACCGGGGAGCTGTTTTTT. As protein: CASSYSQGAYTGELFF.

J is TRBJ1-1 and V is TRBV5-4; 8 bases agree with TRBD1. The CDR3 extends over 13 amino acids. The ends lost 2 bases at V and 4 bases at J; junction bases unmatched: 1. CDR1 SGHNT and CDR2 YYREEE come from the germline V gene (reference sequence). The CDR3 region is CASSFQGATEAFF. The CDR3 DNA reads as TGTGCCAGCAGCTTCCAGGGGGCCACTGAAGCTTTCTTT.

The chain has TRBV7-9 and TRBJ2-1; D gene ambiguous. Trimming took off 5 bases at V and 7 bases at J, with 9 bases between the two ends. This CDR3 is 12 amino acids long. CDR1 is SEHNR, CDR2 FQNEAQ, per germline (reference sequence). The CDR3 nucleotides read TGTGCCAGCAGCGCCAGATTAAATGAGCAGTTCTTC. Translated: CASSARLNEQFF.

CDR3 nucleotide sequence: TGTGCCAGCAGCGCTACGACAGCGAACTATGGCTACACCTTC. This encodes CASSATTANYGYTF. The gene calls are TRBV7-9 and TRBJ1-2, with D tentatively TRBD1 (5 bases). Trimming shortened V by 5 bases and J by 2 bases, and 12 bases separated the two germline ends. The germline gives CDR1 SEHNR, CDR2 FQNEAQ (reference sequence). This CDR3 has 14 residues.

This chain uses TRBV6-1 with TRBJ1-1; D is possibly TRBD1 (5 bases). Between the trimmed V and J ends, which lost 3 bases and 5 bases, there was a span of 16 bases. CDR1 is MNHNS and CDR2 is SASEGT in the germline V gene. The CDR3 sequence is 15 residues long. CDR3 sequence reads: CASSDSSMGLTEAFF. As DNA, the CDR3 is TGTGCCAGCAGTGATTCTTCGATGGGACTTACTGAAGCTTTCTTT.

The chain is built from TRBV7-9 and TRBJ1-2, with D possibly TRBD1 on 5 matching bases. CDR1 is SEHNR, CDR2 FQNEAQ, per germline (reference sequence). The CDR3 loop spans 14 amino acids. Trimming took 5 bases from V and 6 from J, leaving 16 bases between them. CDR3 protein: CASSKTTGGDGYTF. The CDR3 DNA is TGTGCCAGCAGCAAGACTACCGGGGGAGATGGCTACACCTTC.

CDR3: CAISESDISAGYTF. DNA for the CDR3: TGTGCCATCAGTGAGTCGGACATCTCTGCTGGCTACACCTTC. J is TRBJ1-2 and V is TRBV10-3; D may be TRBD1 (5 bases). Between the trimmed V and J ends, which lost 0 bases and 7 bases, there was a span of 12 bases. The CDR3 covers 14 residues. CDR1 is ENHRY, CDR2 SYGVKD, per germline.

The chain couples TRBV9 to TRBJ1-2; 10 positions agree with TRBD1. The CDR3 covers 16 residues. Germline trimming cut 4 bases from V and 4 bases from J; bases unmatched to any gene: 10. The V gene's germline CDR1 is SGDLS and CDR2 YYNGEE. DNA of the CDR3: TGTGCCAGCAGCTCGGCCCCGGGACAGGGGACCTATGGCTACACCTTC. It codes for CASSSAPGQGTYGYTF.

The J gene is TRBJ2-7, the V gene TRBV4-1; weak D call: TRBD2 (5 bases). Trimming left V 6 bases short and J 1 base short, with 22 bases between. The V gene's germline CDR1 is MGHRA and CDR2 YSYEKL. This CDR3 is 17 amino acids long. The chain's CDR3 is CASSPVGYGDPSYEQYF. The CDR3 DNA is TGCGCCAGCAGTCCAGTGGGGTACGGGGATCCTTCCTACGAGCAGTACTTC.